This TCR beta chain is from a study of cytomegalovirus exposure and HLA in healthy donors. Study at large: About 200 million T cells yielded some 120 million unique TCR beta sequences in earlier analysis.

V lost 7 bases to trimming and J lost 1 base, with 14 bases between them. The germline V gene has CDR1 MNHEY and CDR2 SMNVEV (reference sequence). This CDR3 region has 14 residues. Remarks on this clone: Its antigen is not known.

Study findings and constraints: TCR beta chains associated with HLA were, in a later analysis, more clonally expanded than equally common others. One variant, a missense change in DCLRE1C, was linked in a later analysis to TCR beta V- and J-gene trimming. A previous analysis found most TCR beta V segments productive roughly 90% or roughly 30% of the time.

Both 60 Vbeta primers and 13 Jbeta primers went into the PCR. The protocol was immunoSEQ multiplex PCR, while the TCRdb copy is restricted to in-frame clones and leaves out a portion. The sample records 200,000 to 250,000 clones, about four fifths being singletons. The sequenced material came from PBMCs. The TCR was taken from a woman aged 40 to 49 in good health and CMV-seropositive. V usage is TRBV27 and J usage is TRBJ2-7; D unresolved. In DNA, the CDR3 is TGTGCCAGCAAAACCCGCCAAACTTCCTACGAGCAGTACTTC. It yields the protein CASKTRQTSYEQYF.